This TCR beta chain was recovered during a study of T cell responses to AZD1222 COVID-19 vaccine. Whole-study findings and limits: None of the repertoires were sampled until the peak T cell response had passed. Spike was spanned by vaccine-associated CD4 TCRs, with dominance at 160-218 and 743-854. Reports say nearly half of spike-specific TCRs go after unmutated variant regions. Clonal diversity was possibly underestimated, and white British individuals and females predominated among donors.

Assay used: immunoSEQ multiplex PCR; TCRdb lists only in-frame clones, some missing. The table lists 95,000 to 150,000 clones, around nine tenths of them singletons. Unmatched junction bases numbered 9, after V lost 6 bases and J lost 6 bases. This CDR3 region has 14 residues. Germline-derived CDR1 and CDR2 are MDHEN and SYDVKM. A single count supports this clone. The antigen is unknown. The chain is built from TRBV28 and TRBJ1-2; 8 positions match TRBD1. This TCR derives from an adult who received the MenACWY meningococcal vaccine as a control. Material: peripheral blood, obtained 28 days after the second dose of the MenACWY control vaccine. The CDR3, as DNA: TGTGCCAGCAGCCTTCGGGGACAGGCCGATGGCTACACCTTC. Its protein product is CASSLRGQADGYTF.